The clone carrying this T cell receptor (beta chain) was seen repeatedly, ten times or more. This entry comes from a study of T-cell reconstitution after alpha-beta-depleted transplantation in children. As it was prepared, the TCRbeta library received unique molecular identifiers. Each CDR3 protein gets one entry after TCRdb re-called the PCR reads with MiXCR. The table records 170,000 or so distinct CDR3 sequences, approximately 7% of them present only once. The CDR3 length is 16 residues. V gave up 6 bases and J gave up 6 bases; unmatched junction bases: 13. The sequencing used PBMCs from the stem cell graft donor, collected from the stem cell graft. The chain couples TRBV12-3 or TRBV12-4 to TRBJ2-3, with 9 positions matching TRBD2. The receptor's source is a human donor who donated a stem cell graft to a child with Wiskott-Aldrich syndrome. The CDR3 sequence is CASSSPPAGGADTQYF. For the CDR3, the DNA is TGTGCCAGCAGCTCCCCTCCAGCGGGAGGTGCCGATACGCAGTATTTT.